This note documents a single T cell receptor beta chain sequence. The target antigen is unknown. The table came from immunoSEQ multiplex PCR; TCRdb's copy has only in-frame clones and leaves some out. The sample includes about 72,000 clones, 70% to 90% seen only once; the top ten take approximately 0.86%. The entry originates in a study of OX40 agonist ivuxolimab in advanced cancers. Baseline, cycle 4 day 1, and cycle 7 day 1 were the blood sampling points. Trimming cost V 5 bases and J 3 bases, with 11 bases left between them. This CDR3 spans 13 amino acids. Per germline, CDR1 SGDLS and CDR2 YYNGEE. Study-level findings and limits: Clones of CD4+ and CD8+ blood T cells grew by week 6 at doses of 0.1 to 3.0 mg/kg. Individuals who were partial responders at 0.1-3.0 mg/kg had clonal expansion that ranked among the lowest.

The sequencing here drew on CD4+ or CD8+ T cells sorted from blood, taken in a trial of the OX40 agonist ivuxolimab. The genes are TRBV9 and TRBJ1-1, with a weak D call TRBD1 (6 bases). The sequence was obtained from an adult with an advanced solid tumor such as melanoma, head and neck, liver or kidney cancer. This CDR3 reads CASSNRDHTEAFF. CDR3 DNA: TGTGCCAGCAGTAACAGGGATCACACTGAAGCTTTCTTT.